The present T cell receptor (beta chain) was sequenced within a study of OX40 agonist ivuxolimab in advanced cancers. Study details: Ivuxolimab, an agonistic anti-OX40 (CD134) antibody, was given to patients. Study-wide points: With doses of 0.1-3.0 mg/kg, partial responders showed among the lowest clonal expansion.

For this clone: Its antigen remains unidentified.

Profiling relied on immunoSEQ multiplex PCR, and the TCRdb table lists in-frame clones only, not all of them. The sample records under 80,000 clones, about nine tenths being singletons. V lost 3 bases and J lost 7, with 9 bases in between. CDR3 size: 12 residues. Germline values: CDR1 WSHSY, CDR2 SAAADI. Autoimmune disease history or systemic immunosuppression led to patients being barred. The gene calls are TRBV10-2 and TRBJ1-2, with D hard to call. The sample in question was CD4+ or CD8+ T cells sorted from blood, obtained in a trial of the OX40 agonist ivuxolimab. This clonotype was obtained from an adult with an advanced solid tumor such as melanoma, head and neck, liver or kidney cancer. In nucleotides, the CDR3 is TGCGCCAGCAGTGAAGCACCGGGTGGCTACACCTTC. Its translation: CASSEAPGGYTF.